Presented here are 22 T cell receptor beta chains from one specimen sequenced in a study of cytomegalovirus exposure and HLA in healthy donors. The PCR was carried out with 60 Vbeta primers and 13 Jbeta primers. Measured with immunoSEQ multiplex PCR; TCRdb has only the in-frame clones, and not every one. There are approximately 150,000 clones in the sample; 65% to 70% occur only once, and roughly 4.4% lies in the top ten. Material for sequencing was PBMCs. The receptors here all came from a woman aged 18-35 years in good health and CMV-seropositive.

This clone was seen a single time. The chain couples TRBV29-1 to TRBJ1-2, with TRBD1 as a possible D gene (5 bases). Germline V lookup: CDR1 SQVTM, CDR2 ANQGSEA. The CDR3 runs to 17 residues. V was pared by 0 bases and J by 1 base, with 18 bases between. The CDR3 DNA reads TGCAGCGTTGAAGATGTCGGGACTTCTCACATTAACTATGGCTACACCTTC. Protein: CSVEDVGTSHINYGYTF.

This clone was observed a few times. This sequence joins TRBV15 and TRBJ1-2; D is perhaps TRBD1 (5 bases). CDR1 and CDR2 from the germline V gene are LNHNV and YYDKDF (reference sequence). This CDR3 is 14 amino acids long. V lost 0 bases, J lost 8 bases, and 13 bases lay in between. The CDR3 sequence is CATSRDTTVLGYTF. The CDR3, as DNA: TGTGCCACCAGCAGAGATACGACAGTATTGGGCTACACCTTC.

This chain links TRBV5-4 with TRBJ1-2, with D perhaps matching TRBD1 (6 bases). The CDR3 runs to 14 residues. Germline CDR1 SGHNT, CDR2 YYREEE (reference sequence). V lost 3 bases, J lost 6 bases, and 15 bases lay in between. The CDR3 DNA reads as TGTGCCAGCAGCTCCGAAACAGGGCCTCATGGCTACACCTTC. The encoded protein is CASSSETGPHGYTF.

The chain has TRBV10-1 and TRBJ1-5, with D possibly being TRBD1 (6 bases). The CDR3 runs 14 residues. V lost 3 bases and J lost 5, with 11 bases in between. The germline V gene encodes CDR1 WNHNN and CDR2 SYGVQD (reference sequence). The CDR3 reads CASSEPRGYQPQHF. The CDR3 DNA reads as TGCGCCAGCAGTGAACCCAGGGGATATCAGCCCCAGCATTTT.

The CDR3 region is CASSLGLVDEQFF. CDR3 coding DNA: TGTGCCAGCAGCTTGGGACTAGTCGATGAGCAGTTCTTC. The chain couples TRBV7-2 to TRBJ2-1; TRBD2 agrees at 8 bases. V shed 3 bases and J 8 bases; nucleotides not matched to a gene: 3. In germline, CDR1 is SGHTA, CDR2 FQGNSA. There are 13 residues in the CDR3. The entire variable domain, with the rest obtained from reference TRBV7-2 and TRBJ2-1, is as follows: GAGVSQSPSNKVTEKGKDVELRCDPISGHTALYWYRQSLGQGLEFLIYFQGNSAPDKSGLPSDRFSAERTGGSVSTLTIQRTQQEDSAVYLCASSLGLVDEQFFGPGTRLTVL.

In nucleotides, the CDR3 is TGTGCCAGCAGACAGGGACTAGCGGGGGGAACTAGCACAGATACGCAGTATTTT. Translation: CASRQGLAGGTSTDTQYF. The rearrangement joins TRBV14 to TRBJ2-3; 15 positions match TRBD2. The CDR3 runs to 18 residues. The V and J ends lost 6 bases and 0 bases, in that order; junction bases with no gene match: 7. The germline V gene has CDR1 SGHDN and CDR2 FVKESK.

This chain links TRBV6-6 with TRBJ2-2; tentatively, D is TRBD1 (5 bases). Germline CDR1 reads MNHNY; CDR2 reads SVGAGI (reference sequence). CDR3 length: 13 amino acids. V shed 5 bases and J shed 1 base, with 5 bases lying between them. The CDR3 spells CASSRGNTGELFF. In nucleotides, the CDR3 is TGTGCCAGCAGTAGGGGGAACACCGGGGAGCTGTTTTTT.

The chain recombines TRBV7-2 with TRBJ2-1; the match to TRBD2 covers 7 bases. There are 15 residues in the CDR3. V gave up 6 bases and J gave up 1 base; unmatched junction bases: 6. CDR1 is SGHTA and CDR2 is FQGNSA in the germline V gene. This chain's CDR3 is CASRPAGSSYNEQFF. CDR3 nucleotide sequence: TGTGCCAGCAGGCCAGCGGGGTCGTCCTACAATGAGCAGTTCTTC.

The chain is built from TRBV19 and TRBJ1-5, with D possibly TRBD1 on 6 matching bases. Germline CDR1 and CDR2: LNHDA and SQIVND (reference sequence). CDR3 length equals 16 residues. V lost 9 bases and J 1 base, leaving 19 bases between the germline ends. In DNA form, the CDR3 reads TGTGCCAGCCGGGACCTCCAGGGGTACAGCAATCAGCCCCAGCATTTT. Translated: CASRDLQGYSNQPQHF.

V and J are TRBV10-3 and TRBJ2-3, with TRBD2 matching 8 bases. Germline V gene lookup returns CDR1 ENHRY and CDR2 SYGVKD. This CDR3 is 16 amino acids long. J was trimmed by 3 bases and V by 3 bases; bases with no gene match: 8. The DNA for the CDR3 is TGTGCCATCAGTGATTGGGGCGGGGGGCAGACAGATACGCAGTATTTT. Translated: CAISDWGGGQTDTQYF.

This chain joins TRBV2 and TRBJ1-4; 7 positions agree with TRBD1. The CDR3 loop spans 13 amino acids. After removal of 7 bases from V and 5 bases from J, the junction contained 4 bases not matched to a gene. CDR1 and CDR2 from the germline V gene are SNHLY and FYNNEI. CDR3 amino acids: CASTGQANEKLFF. As DNA, the CDR3 is TGTGCCAGCACCGGACAGGCCAATGAAAAACTGTTTTTT.

The gene calls are TRBV2 and TRBJ2-2; 11 nucleotides align to TRBD2. Germline V lookup: CDR1 SNHLY, CDR2 FYNNEI. CDR3 length: 15 residues. Trimming took 7 bases from V and 6 from J; bases not matched to a gene: 7. The DNA of the CDR3 is TGTGCCAGCACCAAGACTAGCGGGGTTCCCGGGGAGCTGTTTTTT. Its translation: CASTKTSGVPGELFF. The whole variable domain, filled in from reference TRBV2 and TRBJ2-2, reads EPEVTQTPSHQVTQMGQEVILRCVPISNHLYFYWYRQILGQKVEFLVSFYNNEISEKSEIFDDQFSVERPDGSNFTLKIRSTKLEDSAMYFCASTKTSGVPGELFFGEGSRLTVL.

The chain employs TRBV5-1 and TRBJ2-2; the D gene is possibly TRBD2 (6 bases). The CDR3 length is 16 residues. Trimming stripped 0 bases from V and 4 bases from J, with 13 bases between. Germline loops: CDR1 SGHRS, CDR2 YFSETQ. In DNA form, the CDR3 reads TGCGCCAGCAGCTTGGCCGACTGGAGGGGCACCGGGGAGCTGTTTTTT. Its protein is CASSLADWRGTGELFF. The full variable domain, rest sourced from reference TRBV5-1 and TRBJ2-2, is KAGVTQTPRYLIKTRGQQVTLSCSPISGHRSVSWYQQTPGQGLQFLFEYFSETQRNKGNFPGRFSGRQFSNSRSEMNVSTLELGDSALYLCASSLADWRGTGELFFGEGSRLTVL.

The rearrangement uses TRBV6-5 and TRBJ1-2; the D gene is possibly TRBD1 (6 bases). From germline, CDR1 is MNHEY and CDR2 SVGAGI. The V gene lost 6 bases and the J gene lost 1 base, with 12 bases spanning the gap. The CDR3 spans 14 residues. CDR3 in DNA: TGTGCCAGCAGGATACAGGGTGGTAACTATGGCTACACCTTC. The encoded protein is CASRIQGGNYGYTF.

The rearrangement joins TRBV9 to TRBJ2-1, with a weak D call TRBD1 (5 bases). The CDR3 runs 15 residues. V lost 0 bases, J lost 3 bases, and 10 bases lay in between. Germline lookup yields CDR1 SGDLS and CDR2 YYNGEE. CDR3 DNA sequence: TGTGCCAGCAGCGTAGTAGGGGCAGACTACAATGAGCAGTTCTTC. Amino acid sequence: CASSVVGADYNEQFF.

This chain uses TRBV25-1 with TRBJ2-7, with 8 bases that match TRBD1. The V segment lost 6 bases and the J segment 3 bases; nucleotides outside the gene matches: 7. There are 14 residues in the CDR3. Germline loops: CDR1 MGHDK, CDR2 SYGVNS. CDR3 region: CASRTGTGLYEQYF. The CDR3 bases are TGTGCCAGCAGAACCGGGACAGGCCTCTACGAGCAGTACTTC.

The chain has TRBV7-9 and TRBJ1-1; TRBD1 matches at 7 bases. In germline, CDR1 is SEHNR, CDR2 FQNEAQ (reference sequence). V lost 2 bases to trimming and J lost 5 bases; unmatched junction nucleotides: 8. This CDR3 region has 15 residues. The CDR3, as DNA: TGTGCCAGCAGCTTACTCACAGGGGCAATGACTGAAGCTTTCTTT. Protein sequence: CASSLLTGAMTEAFF.

V is TRBV28 and J is TRBJ2-5, with TRBD2 as a possible D gene (6 bases). The V gene lost 5 bases and the J gene lost 2 bases, with 18 bases spanning the gap. This CDR3 has 16 residues. Germline CDR1 and CDR2: MDHEN and SYDVKM. CDR3 bases: TGTGCCAGCAGTCCCGATAGAACGGGACTGCAAGAGACCCAGTACTTC. Translating it yields CASSPDRTGLQETQYF.

This clone has a handful of counts. V gene TRBV27 combines with J gene TRBJ2-7, with TRBD2 as a possible D gene (5 bases). The germline V gene encodes CDR1 MNHEY and CDR2 SMNVEV (reference sequence). With 3 bases removed from V and 6 bases from J, the gap between germline ends came to 12 bases. This CDR3 is built from 13 residues. The CDR3 sequence: CASSFWPAGEQYF. For the CDR3, the DNA is TGTGCCAGCAGTTTTTGGCCGGCGGGCGAGCAGTACTTC.

This sequence joins TRBV4-2 and TRBJ2-7; 10 positions match TRBD2. J gave up 4 bases and V 2 bases, and 8 bases lay outside the gene matches. Germline CDR1 is LGHNA and CDR2 is YNFKEQ. The CDR3 spans 16 residues. The CDR3 protein is CASSQRISGGIYEQYF. The CDR3 nucleotides read TGTGCCAGCAGCCAACGGATTAGCGGGGGGATATACGAGCAGTACTTC.

V and J are TRBV6-1 and TRBJ1-3; a weak D match, TRBD1 (6 bases). The length of the CDR3 is 14 residues. V was trimmed by 6 bases and J by 6 bases, leaving 15 bases between them. Germline CDR1 and CDR2: MNHNS and SASEGT. In DNA, the CDR3 is TGTGCCAGCAGATTGGACAGCCTCTTAAACACCATATATTTT. This sequence encodes CASRLDSLLNTIYF.

The genes are TRBV27 and TRBJ1-4; 10 positions agree with TRBD1. There are 15 residues in the CDR3. The V gene end was trimmed by 5 bases and the J gene end by 6 bases; junction bases not matched to a gene: 6. Germline lookup yields CDR1 MNHEY and CDR2 SMNVEV (reference sequence). Here the CDR3 DNA reads TGTGCCAGCAGTGGGCCGGGACAGGGGTATGAAAAACTGTTTTTT. Its translation is CASSGPGQGYEKLFF.